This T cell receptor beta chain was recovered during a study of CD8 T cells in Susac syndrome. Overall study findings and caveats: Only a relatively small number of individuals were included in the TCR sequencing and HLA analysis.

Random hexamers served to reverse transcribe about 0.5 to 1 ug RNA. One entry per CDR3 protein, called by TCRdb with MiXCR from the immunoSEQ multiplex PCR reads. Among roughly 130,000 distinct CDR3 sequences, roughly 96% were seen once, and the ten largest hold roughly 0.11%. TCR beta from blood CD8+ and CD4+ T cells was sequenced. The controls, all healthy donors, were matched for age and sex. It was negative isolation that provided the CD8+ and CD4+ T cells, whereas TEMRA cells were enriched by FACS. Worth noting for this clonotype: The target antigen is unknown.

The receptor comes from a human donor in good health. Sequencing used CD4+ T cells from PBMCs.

The CDR3 nucleotides read TGTGCCAGCTCACCACTACAGGGGACCAACTATGGCTACACCTTC. Residues: CASSPLQGTNYGYTF. The J gene is TRBJ1-2, the V gene TRBV18; 7 positions match TRBD1. This CDR3 has 15 amino acids. Germline CDR1 reads KGHSH; CDR2 reads LQKENI. V dropped 1 base and J dropped 2; count of bases not matched to a gene: 4.